These 12 T cell receptor beta chains originate from one sample sequenced in a study of T cells after yellow fever vaccination. In TCRdb, the 5' RACE reads were re-called with MiXCR into one record per CDR3 protein. The top ten clones hold 20% to 30% of a sample with a few hundred thousand distinct CDR3 sequences, about 3.5% of them seen once. Material: PBMCs, obtained on the day of the yellow fever booster vaccination. These receptors were obtained from a young man who received the YFV17D yellow fever vaccine.

The table lists this clonotype with a few counts. The chain couples TRBV12-3 or TRBV12-4 to TRBJ1-2; a possible D gene is TRBD1 (6 bases). V dropped 6 bases and J dropped 3 bases, with 14 bases sitting between them. The length of the CDR3 is 14 residues. The CDR3 sequence: CASSPQGPDYGYTF. The CDR3 bases are TGTGCCAGCAGCCCACAGGGACCAGACTATGGCTACACCTTC.

This clonotype was recorded many times. This sequence joins TRBV15 and TRBJ2-2, with D possibly TRBD1 on 5 matching bases. The germline V gene encodes CDR1 LNHNV and CDR2 YYDKDF (reference sequence). The CDR3 loop spans 14 amino acids. The V end lost 1 base, the J end lost 6 bases, and 9 bases lay between the germline ends. The DNA of the CDR3 is TGTGCCACCAGCAGAGTCAGGGTGGCCGGGGAGCTGTTTTTT. Its protein product is CATSRVRVAGELFF.

This clonotype was found a few times. The rearrangement joins TRBV18 to TRBJ1-2; D call uncertain. V lost 3 bases and J 6 bases, leaving 14 bases between the germline ends. Germline V gene data show CDR1 as KGHSH and CDR2 as LQKENI. The CDR3 sequence is 14 residues long. CDR3 sequence (DNA): TGTGCCAGCTCACCGACCCCTGGGTTCGATGGCTACACCTTC. This gives the protein CASSPTPGFDGYTF.

Remarks on this clonotype: One end of the junction fails to match germline, which may point to a read error. The chain employs TRBV20-1 and TRBJ1-2; 8 nucleotides match TRBD1. The CDR3 has 13 amino acids. CDR1 is DFQATT, CDR2 SNEGSKA, per germline (reference sequence). The CDR3 DNA follows: TGCTGTGCTAGAGCAGGGGGCTGGTATGGCTACACCTTC. Translation: CCARAGGWYGYTF.

This rearrangement joins TRBV6-5 to TRBJ2-6; D unclear. The CDR3 sequence is 18 residues long. Germline V lookup: CDR1 MNHEY, CDR2 SVGAGI. Trimming cost V 4 bases and J 4 bases, with 20 bases left between them. DNA for the CDR3: TGTGCCAGCAGTTCTCCCAACCGAAGAAGCTCAGGGGCCAACGTCCTGACTTTC. It is translated as CASSSPNRRSSGANVLTF.

This clonotype was picked up many times. The chain recombines TRBV29-1 with TRBJ2-2; D is uncertain. The CDR3 consists of 10 residues. Trimming removed 7 bases from V and 6 bases from J, with 6 bases in between. Germline-derived CDR1 and CDR2 are SQVTM and ANQGSEA. The CDR3 protein is CSALAGELFF. The CDR3 coding sequence is TGCAGCGCCCTGGCCGGGGAGCTGTTTTTT.

In this sample, this clonotype turned up many times. This chain joins TRBV20-1 and TRBJ2-3; D could derive from TRBD1 or TRBD2 (6 bases each). Germline assignment: CDR1 DFQATT and CDR2 SNEGSKA (reference sequence). The CDR3 is 13 amino acids. V lost 6 bases and J 6 bases, leaving 16 bases between the germline ends. In DNA, the CDR3 is TGCAGTGCCCGAAACGGGGGCGGGGATACGCAGTATTTT. It encodes CSARNGGGDTQYF.

Ten or more counts support this clonotype. The J gene is TRBJ2-7, the V gene TRBV7-2; 9 bases fit TRBD1. In germline, CDR1 is SGHTA, CDR2 FQGNSA. The CDR3 extends over 14 amino acids. V shed 4 bases, J shed 6 bases, and the junction held 7 bases outside the gene matches. CDR3 DNA sequence: TGTGCCAGCAGCTCCTTGGGACAGGGATCCGAGCAGTACGTC. Amino acids: CASSSLGQGSEQYV.

This clonotype has a count of ten or more. Its ends do not fully match the called genes, so a read error is possible. The rearrangement joins TRBV20-1 to TRBJ2-7; D is perhaps TRBD1 (5 bases). The germline gives CDR1 DFQATT, CDR2 SNEGSKA (reference sequence). The CDR3 consists of 13 residues. This CDR3 is CSALPAGPYEQYF. CDR3 coding DNA: TGCAGTGCCCTACCGGCAGGGCCCTATGAGCAGTACTTC.

In its sample, this clonotype was seen a few times. V and J are TRBV11-1 and TRBJ1-1; D unclear. The CDR3 covers 14 residues. Germline CDR1 reads SGHAT; CDR2 reads FQDESV (reference sequence). The V and J ends lost 2 bases and 1 base respectively, with 8 bases between them. The CDR3 nucleotides are TGTGCCAGCAGCTTAATTTCAACGAACACTGAAGCTTTCTTT. Translated: CASSLISTNTEAFF. The full variable domain, completed using reference TRBV11-1 and TRBJ1-1, is EAEVAQSPRYKITEKSQAVAFWCDPISGHATLYWYRQILGQGPELLVQFQDESVVDDSQLPKDRFSAERLKGVDSTLKIQPAELGDSAMYLCASSLISTNTEAFFGQGTRLTVV.

At least ten counts were recorded for this clonotype. This chain links TRBV12-3 or TRBV12-4 with TRBJ1-4; D is uncertain. Trimming removed 4 bases at V and 15 bases at J, with 15 bases between. The CDR3 runs to 12 residues. The CDR3 nucleotides are TGTGCCAGCAGTTCTGGGTGGCAGAAGGTGTTTTTT. Translated: CASSSGWQKVFF.

This clonotype was seen many times. The chain's CDR3 is CASSWTGSVFSYNEQFF. The CDR3 DNA follows: TGTGCCAGCAGCTGGACAGGGTCTGTTTTTTCCTACAATGAGCAGTTCTTC. The chain employs TRBV5-6 and TRBJ2-1; 8 bases are shared with TRBD1. The CDR3 sequence is 17 residues long. Germline-derived CDR1 and CDR2 are SGHDT and YYEEEE. V trimming: 3 bases; J trimming: 1 base; junction bases outside the gene matches: 9.